The rows below give T cell receptor beta chains drawn from one sample of a study of blood T cell repertoires in COVID-19. Here immunoSEQ multiplex PCR was the method, and the copy in TCRdb shows in-frame clones only, minus some. The sample lists some 200,000 clones, roughly 85% occurring once. Sequencing was carried out using peripheral blood. The receptors originated from a woman in her fifties or sixties with acute or convalescent COVID-19. Both conserved end residues are part of each CDR3. Each record gives: CDR3 protein, CDR3 DNA, clone size, J gene, V gene, D gene. A D gene is named only where the DNA matches it firmly. Clone size is stated in some rows and not others, as once, few, many or a class when expanded.

CDR3 protein: CASSPQALSGNTIYF
CDR3 DNA: TGTGCCAGCAGTCCCCAGGCCCTCTCTGGAAACACCATATATTTT
clone size: -
J gene: TRBJ1-3
V gene: TRBV7-8
D gene: -

CDR3 protein: CASCGTLVTYNEQFF
CDR3 DNA: TGTGCCAGCTGCGGGACTCTTGTTACCTACAATGAGCAGTTCTTC
clone size: -
J gene: TRBJ2-1
V gene: TRBV18
D gene: -

CDR3 protein: CASSVKETQYF
CDR3 DNA: TGTGCCAGCAGCGTAAAAGAGACCCAGTACTTC
clone size: -
J gene: TRBJ2-5
V gene: TRBV11-3
D gene: -

CDR3 protein: CASSLSASGRYSYNEQFF
CDR3 DNA: TGTGCCAGCAGCTTATCGGCTAGCGGGAGGTACTCCTACAATGAGCAGTTCTTC
clone size: once
J gene: TRBJ2-1
V gene: TRBV7-3
D gene: TRBD2

CDR3 protein: CASRGTDYGYTF
CDR3 DNA: TGTGCCAGCAGAGGGACAGACTATGGCTACACCTTC
clone size: -
J gene: TRBJ1-2
V gene: TRBV2
D gene: TRBD1

CDR3 protein: CASSYPTGSGELFF
CDR3 DNA: TGTGCCAGCAGCTACCCGACAGGGTCCGGGGAGCTGTTTTTT
clone size: -
J gene: TRBJ2-2
V gene: TRBV7-9
D gene: TRBD1

CDR3 protein: CATSGDSYNEQFF
CDR3 DNA: TGTGCCACCAGTGGGGACAGCTACAATGAGCAGTTCTTC
clone size: -
J gene: TRBJ2-1
V gene: TRBV24-1
D gene: TRBD1

CDR3 protein: CASSVVGVTDTQYF
CDR3 DNA: TGCGCCAGCAGCGTCGTAGGAGTAACAGATACGCAGTATTTT
clone size: -
J gene: TRBJ2-3
V gene: TRBV5-1
D gene: -

CDR3 protein: CATSDDRTGGQHF
CDR3 DNA: TGTGCCACCAGTGATGACCGGACAGGAGGCCAGCATTTT
clone size: -
J gene: TRBJ1-5
V gene: TRBV24-1
D gene: TRBD1

CDR3 protein: CASSPFENQPQHF
CDR3 DNA: TGTGCCAGCTCACCTTTCGAGAATCAGCCCCAGCATTTT
clone size: -
J gene: TRBJ1-5
V gene: TRBV18
D gene: -

CDR3 protein: CSASGMSAGGPYNEQFF
CDR3 DNA: TGCAGTGCTAGTGGTATGAGTGCGGGAGGGCCCTACAATGAGCAGTTCTTC
clone size: -
J gene: TRBJ2-1
V gene: TRBV20-1
D gene: TRBD2

CDR3 protein: CASSLSGGPNYGYTF
CDR3 DNA: TGTGCCAGCAGCCTCAGCGGAGGGCCTAACTATGGCTACACCTTC
clone size: -
J gene: TRBJ1-2
V gene: TRBV7-2
D gene: -

CDR3 protein: CASSPGTHQSNEQFF
CDR3 DNA: TGTGCCAGCAGCCCCGGGACTCACCAAAGCAATGAGCAGTTCTTC
clone size: -
J gene: TRBJ2-1
V gene: TRBV3-1/TRBV3-2
D gene: -

CDR3 protein: CASSERGHGETQYF
CDR3 DNA: TGTGCCAGCAGTGAAAGGGGGCACGGGGAGACCCAGTACTTC
clone size: hyperexpanded
J gene: TRBJ2-5
V gene: TRBV25-1
D gene: TRBD1

CDR3 protein: CASSLTGTGGYQPQHF
CDR3 DNA: TGTGCCAGCAGTTTGACCGGGACAGGGGGCTATCAGCCCCAGCATTTT
clone size: -
J gene: TRBJ1-5
V gene: TRBV5-6
D gene: TRBD1

CDR3 protein: CASLAGGLNEQFF
CDR3 DNA: TGTGCCAGCTTAGCGGGAGGATTGAATGAGCAGTTCTTC
clone size: -
J gene: TRBJ2-1
V gene: TRBV28
D gene: TRBD2

CDR3 protein: CASSLSRQYEQYF
CDR3 DNA: TGTGCCAGCAGCTTAAGTCGCCAGTACGAGCAGTACTTC
clone size: once
J gene: TRBJ2-7
V gene: TRBV7-8
D gene: -

CDR3 protein: CASSFLPGTSGSGEQFF
CDR3 DNA: TGTGCCAGCAGCTTCCTTCCCGGGACTAGCGGGAGTGGAGAGCAGTTCTTC
clone size: -
J gene: TRBJ2-1
V gene: TRBV9
D gene: TRBD2

CDR3 protein: CASTGETSQPQHF
CDR3 DNA: TGTGCCAGCACAGGGGAAACAAGTCAGCCCCAGCATTTT
clone size: -
J gene: TRBJ1-5
V gene: TRBV2
D gene: -

CDR3 protein: CASSIYTGRGYRANYGYTF
CDR3 DNA: TGTGCCAGCAGCATTTACACTGGCAGGGGGTATCGGGCTAACTATGGCTACACCTTC
clone size: -
J gene: TRBJ1-2
V gene: TRBV7-2
D gene: TRBD1

CDR3 protein: CASSPDSVAGQETQYF
CDR3 DNA: TGTGCCAGTAGTCCGGATTCCGTAGCGGGCCAAGAGACCCAGTACTTC
clone size: -
J gene: TRBJ2-5
V gene: TRBV19
D gene: TRBD2

CDR3 protein: CATSSGLAGNNEQFF
CDR3 DNA: TGTGCCACCAGCAGTGGACTAGCGGGGAACAATGAGCAGTTCTTC
clone size: -
J gene: TRBJ2-1
V gene: TRBV15
D gene: TRBD2

CDR3 protein: CAWSVTRRVNTEAFF
CDR3 DNA: TGTGCCTGGAGTGTTACTCGGAGGGTGAACACTGAAGCTTTCTTT
clone size: -
J gene: TRBJ1-1
V gene: TRBV30
D gene: -

CDR3 protein: CASSFPGVASGNNEQFF
CDR3 DNA: TGTGCCAGCAGCTTCCCCGGGGTGGCTAGCGGGAACAATGAGCAGTTCTTC
clone size: -
J gene: TRBJ2-1
V gene: TRBV5-6
D gene: TRBD2

CDR3 protein: CATSINADRVGTDTQYF
CDR3 DNA: TGTGCCACCAGCATCAACGCTGACAGGGTAGGCACAGATACGCAGTATTTT
clone size: -
J gene: TRBJ2-3
V gene: TRBV15
D gene: TRBD1

CDR3 protein: CASSPGTVGNTIYF
CDR3 DNA: TGTGCCAGCAGCCCTGGGACAGTCGGAAACACCATATATTTT
clone size: -
J gene: TRBJ1-3
V gene: TRBV7-6
D gene: TRBD1

CDR3 protein: CASSLRDRDSPLHF
CDR3 DNA: TGTGCCAGCAGTTTAAGGGACAGGGATTCACCCCTCCACTTT
clone size: -
J gene: TRBJ1-6
V gene: TRBV27
D gene: TRBD1

CDR3 protein: CASRQASGSRTDTQYF
CDR3 DNA: TGTGCCAGCAGGCAGGCTAGCGGGAGCAGAACAGATACGCAGTATTTT
clone size: -
J gene: TRBJ2-3
V gene: TRBV14
D gene: TRBD2

CDR3 protein: CASSLSPWDRKLYGYTF
CDR3 DNA: TGCGCCAGCAGCTTGTCTCCTTGGGACAGGAAACTCTATGGCTACACCTTC
clone size: -
J gene: TRBJ1-2
V gene: TRBV5-1
D gene: TRBD1

CDR3 protein: CASSLNSATNEKLFF
CDR3 DNA: TGTGCCAGCAGCTTAAACAGTGCAACTAATGAAAAACTGTTTTTT
clone size: -
J gene: TRBJ1-4
V gene: TRBV5-5
D gene: -

CDR3 protein: CASSPRLAGALEQFF
CDR3 DNA: TGTGCCAGCAGTCCCAGACTAGCGGGAGCCCTTGAGCAGTTCTTC
clone size: -
J gene: TRBJ2-1
V gene: TRBV6-5
D gene: TRBD2

CDR3 protein: CSVKDRGNSPLHF
CDR3 DNA: TGCAGCGTTAAGGACAGGGGGAATTCACCCCTCCACTTT
clone size: -
J gene: TRBJ1-6
V gene: TRBV29-1
D gene: TRBD1

CDR3 protein: CASSKRLQGHNYGYTF
CDR3 DNA: TGTGCCAGCAGCAAACGTCTCCAGGGCCATAACTATGGCTACACCTTC
clone size: -
J gene: TRBJ1-2
V gene: TRBV21-1
D gene: -

CDR3 protein: CASSPGTGSNEQFF
CDR3 DNA: TGTGCCAGCAGCCCCGGGACAGGGTCCAATGAGCAGTTCTTC
clone size: -
J gene: TRBJ2-1
V gene: TRBV7-3
D gene: TRBD1

CDR3 protein: CASSFLAEETQYF
CDR3 DNA: -
clone size: -
J gene: TRBJ2-5
V gene: TRBV28
D gene: -

CDR3 protein: CASSVGRSLLVGAFF
CDR3 DNA: TGTGCCAGCAGCGTAGGTCGGTCCCTCCTAGTGGGAGCTTTCTTT
clone size: few
J gene: TRBJ1-1
V gene: TRBV14
D gene: -

CDR3 protein: CASSKEGSEQETQYF
CDR3 DNA: TGTGCCAGCAGCAAAGAGGGTAGCGAACAAGAGACCCAGTACTTC
clone size: -
J gene: TRBJ2-5
V gene: TRBV21-1
D gene: -

CDR3 protein: CASSPTGGEQFF
CDR3 DNA: TGTGCCAGCAGCCCGACCGGGGGTGAGCAGTTCTTC
clone size: -
J gene: TRBJ2-1
V gene: TRBV3-1/TRBV3-2
D gene: -

CDR3 protein: CASSLLRYEQYF
CDR3 DNA: TGTGCCAGCAGCTTGCTCAGGTACGAGCAGTACTTC
clone size: -
J gene: TRBJ2-7
V gene: TRBV5-8
D gene: -

CDR3 protein: CASSILGQSSLGNTIYF
CDR3 DNA: TGCGCCAGCAGTATCCTAGGACAGTCTAGCCTCGGAAACACCATATATTTT
clone size: -
J gene: TRBJ1-3
V gene: TRBV10-2
D gene: -

CDR3 protein: CASSRGQGQPQHF
CDR3 DNA: TGTGCCAGCAGCAGGGGACAGGGGCAGCCCCAGCATTTT
clone size: -
J gene: TRBJ1-5
V gene: TRBV7-3
D gene: TRBD1

CDR3 protein: CAVDKTYGYTF
CDR3 DNA: TGTGCCGTAGACAAGACCTATGGCTACACCTTC
clone size: -
J gene: TRBJ1-2
V gene: TRBV6-5
D gene: -

CDR3 protein: CASSQESQGPNYGYTF
CDR3 DNA: TGTGCCAGCAGCCAAGAATCGCAGGGGCCTAACTATGGCTACACCTTC
clone size: -
J gene: TRBJ1-2
V gene: TRBV3-1/TRBV3-2
D gene: -

CDR3 protein: CASKQNRDNSPLHF
CDR3 DNA: TGTGCCAGCAAACAAAACAGGGATAATTCACCCCTCCACTTT
clone size: few
J gene: TRBJ1-6
V gene: TRBV6-5
D gene: -

CDR3 protein: CAWEGDRGTIQYF
CDR3 DNA: TGTGCCTGGGAGGGGGACAGGGGAACAATTCAGTACTTC
clone size: once
J gene: TRBJ2-4
V gene: TRBV30
D gene: TRBD1

CDR3 protein: CASSLGAEGTEAFF
CDR3 DNA: TGCGCCAGCAGCTTGGGGGCCGAGGGCACTGAAGCTTTCTTT
clone size: -
J gene: TRBJ1-1
V gene: TRBV5-1
D gene: -

CDR3 protein: CASGLGTAGSGGYTF
CDR3 DNA: TGTGCTAGTGGTTTGGGGACCGCAGGGTCTGGTGGCTACACCTTC
clone size: -
J gene: TRBJ1-2
V gene: TRBV12-5
D gene: -

CDR3 protein: CASSTHASGTGNEQFF
CDR3 DNA: TGTGCCAGCAGCACGCATGCGAGCGGGACAGGTAATGAGCAGTTCTTC
clone size: -
J gene: TRBJ2-1
V gene: TRBV27
D gene: -

CDR3 protein: CASSSTGSEQFF
CDR3 DNA: TGTGCCAGCAGCTCGACAGGGAGTGAGCAGTTCTTC
clone size: -
J gene: TRBJ2-1
V gene: TRBV7-3
D gene: TRBD1

CDR3 protein: CASRRDSTSIYF
CDR3 DNA: TGTGCCAGCAGGAGGGACAGTACCTCCATATATTTT
clone size: -
J gene: TRBJ1-3
V gene: TRBV6-5
D gene: TRBD1

CDR3 protein: CASSLEYRGWGTF
CDR3 DNA: TGCGCCAGCAGCTTGGAGTACCGGGGATGGGGCACCTTC
clone size: -
J gene: TRBJ1-2
V gene: TRBV5-1
D gene: -